This T cell receptor beta chain came from a study of cytomegalovirus exposure and HLA in healthy donors. Study as a whole: HLA-typed donors were the source of about 85 million unique TCRs, which an early data release held. Broader study findings: An Asian-associated ancestry cluster reportedly showed fewer N-insertions than the approximately 630-donor mean in a later analysis. In a later analysis, compared with equally common non-associated chains, HLA-associated beta chains were more expanded.

The primer mix had 60 Vbeta and 13 Jbeta primers. Profiled with immunoSEQ multiplex PCR; TCRdb holds only in-frame clones, not every one. This sample has some 160,000 clones, with roughly 85% found just once. Worth noting for this clone: Its target is unknown.

Sequenced sample: PBMCs. This sequence was found in a woman aged 35 to 49 in good health and CMV-seronegative.

CDR3 nucleotide sequence: TGTGCCAGCAGCTCTTCCAGGGTGGATGAGCAGTTCTTC. It yields the protein CASSSSRVDEQFF. The chain uses TRBV5-4 and TRBJ2-1, with D possibly being TRBD1 (5 bases). Trimming pared 3 bases from V and 8 bases from J, leaving 12 bases between. The germline V gene has CDR1 SGHNT and CDR2 YYREEE (reference sequence). The CDR3 consists of 13 residues.